This T cell receptor (beta chain) was obtained from a study of radiotherapy plus CTLA-4 blockade in lung cancer. Overall study context: With about a third of patients having disease control, objective responses were seen in roughly 18%. Study outcomes and limitations: TCR clones originating in tumors grew in number in blood after radiotherapy plus ipilimumab. Reports identified early blood T cell clone dynamics, with interferon-beta, as the best response predictor.

Produced via immunoSEQ multiplex PCR; TCRdb's table is partial and in-frame only. This table has more than 40,000 clones, around nine tenths appearing once. Patients had chemo-refractory metastatic non-small-cell lung cancer and received focal radiation plus CTLA-4 blockade that used ipilimumab. As regards this clone: The antigen is unknown.

Germline values: CDR1 SGHNT, CDR2 YENEEA. With V trimmed by 7 bases and J by 2 bases, 24 bases remained unmatched. This CDR3 is built from 20 residues. V and J are TRBV11-3 and TRBJ2-7; 9 nucleotides match TRBD1. The TCR comes from a human donor with non-small cell lung cancer whose response to radiotherapy plus ipilimumab could not be evaluated. The sample here was peripheral blood, taken from a patient treated with radiotherapy plus ipilimumab. The CDR3 DNA follows: TGTGCCAGCAACCTCGATTCCGGGGACAGGGAGCCGTTATGGACCTACGAGCAGTACTTC. Protein sequence: CASNLDSGDREPLWTYEQYF.